This T cell receptor (beta chain) was profiled in a study of siplizumab effects on memory and regulatory T cells. This CDR3 region has 15 residues. Germline CDR1 is MNHEY and CDR2 is SMNVEV (reference sequence). Trimming pared 3 bases from V and 2 bases from J, leaving 11 bases between. Regarding this clone: What it recognizes is unknown.

Study outcomes and limitations: Naive or memory phenotype assignment was not possible for roughly 75-95% of proliferating CD4+ or CD8+ clones. The study found naive T cells seemingly more diverse than memory cells and seemingly major alloresponse contributors.

Libraries were prepared by immunoSEQ multiplex PCR; TCRdb keeps only in-frame clonotypes and omits some of them. Counted here are some 120,000 clones, about 94% occurring once; the ten biggest clones make up around 1.7%. The rearrangement uses TRBV27 and TRBJ1-5, with D possibly TRBD1 on 5 matching bases. The sequence was collected from a human donor in good health. Sequencing used non-Treg CD4+ T cells sorted from blood. This CDR3 is CASSFDSGGNQPQHF. Written as DNA, the CDR3 is TGTGCCAGCAGTTTCGACAGTGGGGGCAATCAGCCCCAGCATTTT.